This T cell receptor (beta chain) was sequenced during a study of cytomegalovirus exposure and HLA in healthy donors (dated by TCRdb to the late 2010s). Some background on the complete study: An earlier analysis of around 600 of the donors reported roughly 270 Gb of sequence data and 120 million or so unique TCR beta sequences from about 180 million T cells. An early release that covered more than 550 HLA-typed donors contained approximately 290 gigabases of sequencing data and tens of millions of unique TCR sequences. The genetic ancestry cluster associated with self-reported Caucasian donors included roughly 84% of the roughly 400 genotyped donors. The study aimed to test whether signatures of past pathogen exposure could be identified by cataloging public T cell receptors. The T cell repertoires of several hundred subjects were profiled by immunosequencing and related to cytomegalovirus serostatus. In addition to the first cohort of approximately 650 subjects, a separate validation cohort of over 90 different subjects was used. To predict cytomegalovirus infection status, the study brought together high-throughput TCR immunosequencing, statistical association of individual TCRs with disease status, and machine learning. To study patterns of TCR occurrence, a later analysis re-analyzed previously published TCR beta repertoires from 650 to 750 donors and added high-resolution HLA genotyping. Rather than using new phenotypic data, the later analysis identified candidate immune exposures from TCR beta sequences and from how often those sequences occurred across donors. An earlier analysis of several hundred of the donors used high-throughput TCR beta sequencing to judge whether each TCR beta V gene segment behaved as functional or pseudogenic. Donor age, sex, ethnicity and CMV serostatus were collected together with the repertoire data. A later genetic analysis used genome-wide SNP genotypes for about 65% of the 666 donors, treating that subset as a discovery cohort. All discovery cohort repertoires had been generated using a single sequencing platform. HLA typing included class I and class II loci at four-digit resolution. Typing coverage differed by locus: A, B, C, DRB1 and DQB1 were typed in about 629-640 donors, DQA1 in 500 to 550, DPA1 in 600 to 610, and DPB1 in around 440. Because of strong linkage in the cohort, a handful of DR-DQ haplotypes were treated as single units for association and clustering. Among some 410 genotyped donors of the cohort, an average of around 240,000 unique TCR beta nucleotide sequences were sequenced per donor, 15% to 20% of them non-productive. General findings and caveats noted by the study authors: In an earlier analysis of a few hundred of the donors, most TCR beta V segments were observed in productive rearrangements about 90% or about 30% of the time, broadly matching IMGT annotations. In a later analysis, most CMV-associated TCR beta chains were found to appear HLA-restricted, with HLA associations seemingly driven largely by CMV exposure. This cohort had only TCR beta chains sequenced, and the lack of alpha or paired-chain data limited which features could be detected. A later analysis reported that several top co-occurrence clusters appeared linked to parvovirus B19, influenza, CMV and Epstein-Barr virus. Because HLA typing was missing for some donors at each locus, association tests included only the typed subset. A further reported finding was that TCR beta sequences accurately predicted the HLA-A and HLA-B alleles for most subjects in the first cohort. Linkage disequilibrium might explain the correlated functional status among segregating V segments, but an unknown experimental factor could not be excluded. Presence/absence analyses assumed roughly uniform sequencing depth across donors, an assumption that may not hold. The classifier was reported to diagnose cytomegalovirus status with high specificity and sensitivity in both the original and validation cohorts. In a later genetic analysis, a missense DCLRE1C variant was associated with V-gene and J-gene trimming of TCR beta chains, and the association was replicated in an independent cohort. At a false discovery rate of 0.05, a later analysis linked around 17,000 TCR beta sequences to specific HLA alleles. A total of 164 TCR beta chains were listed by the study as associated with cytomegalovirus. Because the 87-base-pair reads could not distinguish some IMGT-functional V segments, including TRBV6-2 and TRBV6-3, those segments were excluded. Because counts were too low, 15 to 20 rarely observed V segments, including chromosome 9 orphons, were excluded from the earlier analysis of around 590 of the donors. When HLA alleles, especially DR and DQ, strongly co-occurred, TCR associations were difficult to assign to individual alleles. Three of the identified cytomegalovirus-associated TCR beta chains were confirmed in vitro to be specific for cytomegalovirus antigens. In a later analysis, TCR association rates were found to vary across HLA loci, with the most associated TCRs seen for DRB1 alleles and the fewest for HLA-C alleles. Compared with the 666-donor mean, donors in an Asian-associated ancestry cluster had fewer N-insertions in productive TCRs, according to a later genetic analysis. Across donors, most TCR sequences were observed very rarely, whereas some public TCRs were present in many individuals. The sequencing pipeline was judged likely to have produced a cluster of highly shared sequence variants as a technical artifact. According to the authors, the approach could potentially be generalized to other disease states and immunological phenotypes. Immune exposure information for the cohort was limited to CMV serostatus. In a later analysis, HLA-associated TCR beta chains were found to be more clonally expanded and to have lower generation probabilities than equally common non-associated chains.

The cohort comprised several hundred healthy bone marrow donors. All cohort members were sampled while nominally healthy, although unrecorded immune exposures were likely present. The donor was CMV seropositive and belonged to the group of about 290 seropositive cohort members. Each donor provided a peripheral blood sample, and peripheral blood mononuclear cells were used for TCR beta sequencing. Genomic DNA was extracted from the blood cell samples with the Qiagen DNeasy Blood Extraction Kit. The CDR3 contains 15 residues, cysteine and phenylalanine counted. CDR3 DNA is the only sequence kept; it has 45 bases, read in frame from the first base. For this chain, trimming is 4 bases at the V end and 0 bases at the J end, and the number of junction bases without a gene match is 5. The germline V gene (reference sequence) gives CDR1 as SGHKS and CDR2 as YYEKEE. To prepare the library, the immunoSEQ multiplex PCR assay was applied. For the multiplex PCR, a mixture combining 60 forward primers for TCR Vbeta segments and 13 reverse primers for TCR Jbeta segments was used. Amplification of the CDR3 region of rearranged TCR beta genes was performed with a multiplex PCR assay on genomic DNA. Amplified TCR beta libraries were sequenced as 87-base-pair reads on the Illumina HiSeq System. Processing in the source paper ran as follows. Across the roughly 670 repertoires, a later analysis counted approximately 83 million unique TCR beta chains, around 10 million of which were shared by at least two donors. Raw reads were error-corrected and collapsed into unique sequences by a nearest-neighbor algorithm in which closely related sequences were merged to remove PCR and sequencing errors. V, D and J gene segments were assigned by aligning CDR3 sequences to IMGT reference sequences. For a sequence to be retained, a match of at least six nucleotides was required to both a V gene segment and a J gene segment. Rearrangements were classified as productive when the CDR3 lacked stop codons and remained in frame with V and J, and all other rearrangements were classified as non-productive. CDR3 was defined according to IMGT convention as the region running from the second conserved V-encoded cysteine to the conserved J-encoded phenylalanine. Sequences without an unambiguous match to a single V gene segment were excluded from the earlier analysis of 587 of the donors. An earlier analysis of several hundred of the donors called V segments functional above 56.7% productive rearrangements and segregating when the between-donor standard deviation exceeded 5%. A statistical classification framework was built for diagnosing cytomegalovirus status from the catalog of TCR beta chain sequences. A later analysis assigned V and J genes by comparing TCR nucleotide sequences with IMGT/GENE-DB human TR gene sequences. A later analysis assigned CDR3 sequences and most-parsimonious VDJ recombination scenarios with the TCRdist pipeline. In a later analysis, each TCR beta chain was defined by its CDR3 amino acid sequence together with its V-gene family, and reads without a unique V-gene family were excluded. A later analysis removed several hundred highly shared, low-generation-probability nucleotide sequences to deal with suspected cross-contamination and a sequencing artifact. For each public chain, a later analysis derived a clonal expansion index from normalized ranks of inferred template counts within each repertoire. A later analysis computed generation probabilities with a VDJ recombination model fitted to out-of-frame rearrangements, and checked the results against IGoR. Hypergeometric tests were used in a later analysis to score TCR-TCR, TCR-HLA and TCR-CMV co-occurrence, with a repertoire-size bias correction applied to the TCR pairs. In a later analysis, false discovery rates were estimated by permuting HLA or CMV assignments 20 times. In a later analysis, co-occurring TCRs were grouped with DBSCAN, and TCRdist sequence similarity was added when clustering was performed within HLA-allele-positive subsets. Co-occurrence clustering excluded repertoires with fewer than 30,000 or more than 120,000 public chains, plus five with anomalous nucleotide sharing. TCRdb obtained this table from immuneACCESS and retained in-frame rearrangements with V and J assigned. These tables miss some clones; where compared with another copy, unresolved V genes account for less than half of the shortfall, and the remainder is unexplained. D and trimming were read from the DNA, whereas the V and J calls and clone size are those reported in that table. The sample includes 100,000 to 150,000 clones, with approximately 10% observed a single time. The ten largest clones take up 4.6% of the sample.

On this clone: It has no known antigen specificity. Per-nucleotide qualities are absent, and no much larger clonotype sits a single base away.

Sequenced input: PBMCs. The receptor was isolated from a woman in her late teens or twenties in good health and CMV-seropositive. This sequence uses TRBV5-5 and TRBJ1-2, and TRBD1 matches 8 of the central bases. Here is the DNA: TGTGCCAGCAGCCCGGGACAGGACACTAACTATGGCTACACCTTC. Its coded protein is CASSPGQDTNYGYTF.